The 3 T cell receptor beta chains below were found in one sample sequenced in a study of CD8+ T cells in alopecia areata. cDNA reverse transcribed from extracted RNA served as the sequencing template. Sequenced by immunoSEQ multiplex PCR; TCRdb stores in-frame clones only, minus some. This sample carries some 110,000 clones and no singletons, and roughly a fifth goes to the top ten. Sequenced input: lesional skin. The source is a C3H/HeJ mouse with alopecia areata. The MHC haplotype of this mouse line is H2-k.

In this sample, this clone turned up a few times. Germline and genes: mouse. Coverage ceases 4 residues before the CDR3 finishes, and the germline J gene fills in the end. The V call is TRBV1, the J call TRBJ2-7; 8 bases are a match to TRBD1. CDR3 length: 14 amino acids. In germline, CDR1 is NSQYPW, CDR2 LRSPGD (reference sequence). CDR3 sequence: CTCSARTGNYEQYF. The sequenced part of the CDR3 DNA is TGCACCTGCAGTGCCCGGACAGGGAATTAT.

As to this clone: The listed genes are named as in mouse. With the read ending 4 residues before the CDR3 end, the germline J gene is used to fill in that end. The V gene is TRBV13-3, the J gene TRBJ1-4; tentative D call: TRBD1 (6 bases). Germline CDR1 and CDR2: NNHDY and SYVADS. The CDR3 sequence is 17 residues long. With 0 bases removed from V and 3 bases from J, the gap between germline ends came to 15 bases. The CDR3 loop reads CASSDAPQGLTNERLFF. The CDR3 DNA, read in part, is TGTGCCAGCAGTGATGCGCCACAGGGTCTTACCAACGAA. Drawing the rest from reference TRBV13-3 and TRBJ1-4, the complete variable domain is EAAVTQSPRSKVAVTGGKVTLSCHQTNNHDYMYWYRQDTGHGLRLIHYSYVADSTEKGDIPDGYKASRPSQENFSLILELASLSQTAVYFCASSDAPQGLTNERLFFGHGTKLSVL.

There are a few counts of this clone. The listed genes are named as in mouse. The read stops 4 residues short of the end of the CDR3; the missing end is completed from the germline J gene. The rearrangement joins TRBV13-3 to TRBJ2-2; 10 bases align to TRBD1. The CDR3 sequence is 16 residues long. V shed 3 bases, J shed 3 bases, and the junction held 5 bases outside the gene matches. The germline gives CDR1 NNHDY, CDR2 SYVADS. The chain's CDR3 is CASSGSGTGDTGQLYF. The CDR3 DNA, read in part, is TGTGCCAGCAGTGGGTCCGGGACAGGGGACACCGGG.